This T cell receptor beta chain was retrieved from a study of T cell repertoires in cytomegalovirus infection. TCRdb used MiXCR to reprocess the reads, holding one entry per CDR3 protein. The table records under 500,000 distinct CDR3 sequences, roughly 42% of them present only once. This clonotype appeared many times. Its antigen remains unidentified. This receptor was identified in a human donor in good health (CMV status not recorded). Some clones in this sample may be carry-over from other donors' samples. Sequences were derived from cultured PBMCs, sampled from culture after CMV antigen stimulation.

CDR3 DNA sequence: TGTGCCAGCAGCCGTGGGACCACGAGCTCCTACAATGAGCAGTTCTTC. Amino acid sequence: CASSRGTTSSYNEQFF. This chain connects TRBV7-2 to TRBJ2-1; either TRBD1 or TRBD2 may fit D (5 bases each). The CDR3 loop spans 16 amino acids. Trimming removed 5 bases from V and 0 bases from J, with 14 bases in between. From germline, CDR1 is SGHTA and CDR2 FQGNSA.